Below are 32 T cell receptor beta chains sequenced from a single sample in a study of blood T cell repertoires in COVID-19. Using immunoSEQ multiplex PCR, the repertoire was profiled, and TCRdb retains in-frame clones only, with some absent. This sample yields 90,000 to 130,000 clones, of which approximately 84% are seen a single time; 1.4% to 1.5% belongs to the top ten. The sample taken for sequencing was peripheral blood. These receptors all stem from a middle-aged man with acute or convalescent COVID-19.

J is TRBJ2-7 and V is TRBV2, with TRBD1 matching over 7 bases. This CDR3 comprises 13 residues. Per germline, CDR1 SNHLY and CDR2 FYNNEI. Losses at the gene ends were 4 bases for V and 2 bases for J; bases not matched to a gene: 2. CDR3 region: CASSVQGAYEQYF. CDR3 bases: TGTGCCAGCAGTGTCCAGGGGGCCTACGAGCAGTACTTC.

The DNA for the CDR3 is TGTGCCAGCAGTCGGACAGGGGACGGCGGCTACACCTTC. Protein product: CASSRTGDGGYTF. The chain couples TRBV28 to TRBJ1-2, with TRBD1 matching 9 bases. Germline CDR1 MDHEN, CDR2 SYDVKM. The CDR3 is 13 residues long. V trimming: 5 bases; J trimming: 8 bases; junction bases outside the gene matches: 6.

The V and J genes are TRBV30 and TRBJ1-4, with a weak D call TRBD1 (5 bases). Per germline, CDR1 GTSNPN and CDR2 SVGIG (reference sequence). The CDR3 is 13 amino acids. V lost 2 bases, J lost 7 bases, and 11 bases lay in between. The CDR3 DNA follows: TGTGCCTGGAGTCGCAGGGAGGCTGAAAAACTGTTTTTT. Translation gives CAWSRREAEKLFF.

The CDR3 DNA follows: TGTGCCAGCAGCGGCAGACAGGGGGAAAAACTGTTTTTT. Amino acid sequence: CASSGRQGEKLFF. The chain joins TRBV9 to TRBJ1-4, with 8 positions matching TRBD1. The CDR3 loop spans 13 amino acids. Germline V gene lookup returns CDR1 SGDLS and CDR2 YYNGEE. Losses at the gene ends were 3 bases for V and 8 bases for J; bases not matched to a gene: 3.

Concerning this clone itself: The junction departs from the called germline gene at one end, perhaps through a read error. The chain carries TRBV7-7 and TRBJ1-3; the match to TRBD1 covers 8 bases. This CDR3 has 17 amino acids. Germline V gives CDR1 SSHAT, CDR2 FNYEAQ (reference sequence). The CDR3 region is CASSPQLTGGAGNTIYF. The CDR3 nucleotides read TGTGCTAGCAGCCCTCAACTAACAGGGGGGGCTGGAAACACCATATATTTT.

V and J are TRBV7-9 and TRBJ1-6; tentatively, D is TRBD1 (6 bases). The CDR3 length is 13 residues. The V gene's germline CDR1 is SEHNR and CDR2 FQNEAQ (reference sequence). The germline V and J ends were trimmed by 5 bases and 6 bases, with 8 bases remaining between them. The CDR3 protein is CASSVQGNSPLHF. CDR3 DNA sequence: TGTGCCAGCAGCGTACAGGGTAATTCACCCCTCCACTTT.

V gene TRBV6-5 combines with J gene TRBJ1-2; 7 positions match TRBD1. This CDR3 contains 12 residues. J gave up 8 bases and V 10 bases, and 10 bases lay outside the gene matches. The germline V gene has CDR1 MNHEY and CDR2 SVGAGI. The CDR3 here is CATPTGKNGYTF. CDR3 sequence (DNA): TGTGCCACCCCGACAGGGAAGAACGGCTACACCTTC.

V gene TRBV9 combines with J gene TRBJ2-5, with D perhaps matching TRBD1 (7 bases). The germline CDR1 and CDR2 sequences are SGDLS and YYNGEE. The CDR3 runs to 15 residues. V lost 4 bases, J lost 5 bases, and 18 bases lay in between. The CDR3 DNA reads as TGTGCCAGCAGCATCCAGGAGGGGGCAAGGGAGACCCAGTACTTC. Encoded protein: CASSIQEGARETQYF. The full variable domain, with the rest looked up from reference TRBV9 and TRBJ2-5, is DSGVTQTPKHLITATGQRVTLRCSPRSGDLSVYWYQQSLDQGLQFLIQYYNGEERAKGNILERFSAQQFPDLHSELNLSSLELGDSALYFCASSIQEGARETQYFGPGTRLLVL.

There are a few counts of this clone. The chain is built from TRBV10-1 and TRBJ1-5, with 10 bases identical to TRBD1. V lost 0 bases, J lost 2 bases, and 13 bases stayed unmatched. The length of the CDR3 is 20 residues. Germline assignment: CDR1 WNHNN and CDR2 SYGVQD (reference sequence). CDR3 in DNA: TGCGCCAGCAGTGAGTCTAGAGGGACAGGGGTGAATATTGGCAATCAGCCCCAGCATTTT. It encodes CASSESRGTGVNIGNQPQHF.

In its sample, this clone was seen a few times. This chain uses TRBV7-3 with TRBJ2-1; TRBD2 aligns across 8 bases. The CDR3 extends over 15 amino acids. J gave up 1 base and V 6 bases, and 5 bases lay outside the gene matches. Germline CDR1 SGHTA, CDR2 FQGTGA. CDR3 nucleotide sequence: TGTGCCAGCAGTAGCGGGGAGGGATCCTACAATGAGCAGTTCTTC. It yields the protein CASSSGEGSYNEQFF. Full variable domain (rest looked up from reference TRBV7-3 and TRBJ2-1): GAGVSQTPSNKVTEKGKYVELRCDPISGHTALYWYRQSLGQGPEFLIYFQGTGAADDSGLPNDRFFAVRPEGSVSTLKIQRTERGDSAVYLCASSSGEGSYNEQFFGPGTRLTVL.

The genes are TRBV6-5 and TRBJ1-6; 8 nucleotides align to TRBD1. The CDR3 extends over 13 amino acids. CDR1 is MNHEY, CDR2 SVGAGI, per germline. Trimming cost V 7 bases and J 7 bases; bases outside gene matches: 3. The DNA of the CDR3 is TGTGCCAGCACGGCAGGGGGCAATTCACCCCTCCACTTT. This sequence encodes CASTAGGNSPLHF.

The chain carries TRBV6-5 and TRBJ2-1; 7 bases agree with TRBD2. Per germline, CDR1 MNHEY and CDR2 SVGAGI. The CDR3 runs to 15 residues. Trimming cost V 0 bases and J 3 bases; bases outside gene matches: 2. The chain's CDR3 is CASSYSPSGYNEQFF. CDR3 nucleotide sequence: TGTGCCAGCAGTTACTCGCCTAGCGGCTACAATGAGCAGTTCTTC.

V is TRBV6-5 and J is TRBJ2-5; 9 bases fit TRBD2. Germline V gene data show CDR1 as MNHEY and CDR2 as SVGAGI. V trimming: 7 bases; J trimming: 2 bases; junction bases outside the gene matches: 8. The CDR3 loop spans 15 amino acids. Written as DNA, the CDR3 is TGTGCCAGCACTAGGGGCGGGGGGGCTCAAGAGACCCAGTACTTC. This gives the protein CASTRGGGAQETQYF.

The CDR3 DNA reads TGTGCCAGCACCTACGCGGGGGGGAACAATTCACCCCTCCACTTT. This sequence encodes CASTYAGGNNSPLHF. The chain employs TRBV6-5 and TRBJ1-6; possibly TRBD1 for D (5 bases). Trimming shortened V by 7 bases and J by 7 bases, and 17 bases separated the two germline ends. The CDR3 extends over 15 amino acids. From germline, CDR1 is MNHEY and CDR2 SVGAGI.

The rearrangement uses TRBV30 and TRBJ1-1, with D maybe TRBD1 (5 bases). CDR1 GTSNPN and CDR2 SVGIG come from the germline V gene (reference sequence). Trimming cost V 2 bases and J 3 bases, with 19 bases left between them. The CDR3 length is 16 residues. CDR3 sequence (DNA): TGTGCCTGGAGTAAGCCCGGCCGCCCCAGGGACACTGAAGCTTTCTTT. Translating gives CAWSKPGRPRDTEAFF.

CDR3 region: CATHQRSTDTQYF. CDR3 coding DNA: TGTGCCACGCATCAGCGGAGCACAGATACGCAGTATTTT. J is TRBJ2-3 and V is TRBV5-8; tentative D call: TRBD2 (5 bases). Germline CDR1 reads SGHTS; CDR2 reads YDEGEE. The CDR3 is made up of 13 amino acids. V lost 9 bases and J lost 0, with 11 bases in between.

The rearrangement uses TRBV19 and TRBJ2-1, with D unclear. Looked up from germline, CDR1 is LNHDA and CDR2 is SQIVND (reference sequence). This CDR3 is 14 amino acids long. The V end lost 7 bases, the J end lost 4 bases, and 14 bases lay between the germline ends. CDR3 protein: CASTPSVYYNEQFF. CDR3 DNA sequence: TGTGCCAGTACCCCATCGGTGTATTACAATGAGCAGTTCTTC.

This clone was found once. The rearrangement joins TRBV25-1 to TRBJ2-1; a weak D match, TRBD2 (7 bases). Trimming pared 8 bases from V and 9 bases from J, leaving 23 bases between. The CDR3 runs 15 residues. In germline, CDR1 is MGHDK, CDR2 SYGVNS. CDR3: CASGPWGGSGSEQFF. In nucleotides, the CDR3 is TGTGCCAGCGGCCCCTGGGGGGGCTCAGGGAGTGAGCAGTTCTTC.

The chain carries TRBV19 and TRBJ1-1; the D gene is possibly TRBD1 (5 bases). V lost 3 bases to trimming and J lost 1 base, with 12 bases between them. The CDR3 has 15 amino acids. From germline, CDR1 is LNHDA and CDR2 SQIVND (reference sequence). CDR3 sequence (DNA): TGTGCCAGTAGTATGTCGCGGCAGGGGAACACTGAAGCTTTCTTT. This codes for CASSMSRQGNTEAFF.

This clone was seen more than once but under ten times. V and J are TRBV4-3 and TRBJ1-4, with 7 positions matching TRBD1. With V trimmed by 1 base and J by 5 bases, 7 bases remained unmatched. The CDR3 extends over 16 amino acids. CDR1 and CDR2 from the germline V gene are LGHNA and YSLEER. CDR3 loop: CASSQGLDRPNEKLFF. The CDR3 DNA follows: TGCGCCAGCAGCCAAGGGCTGGACAGGCCCAATGAAAAACTGTTTTTT.

This clone appeared a few times. The J gene is TRBJ2-3, the V gene TRBV7-9; 7 bases line up with TRBD2. Trimming cost V 5 bases and J 1 base; bases outside gene matches: 3. The CDR3 has 14 residues. Germline CDR1 and CDR2: SEHNR and FQNEAQ (reference sequence). CDR3 nucleotides: TGTGCCAGCAGCCGCGGGAGCGGCACAGATACGCAGTATTTT. It is translated as CASSRGSGTDTQYF.

The V and J genes are TRBV6-5 and TRBJ2-3; 8 positions match TRBD2. Germline trimming cut 4 bases from V and 0 bases from J; bases unmatched to any gene: 3. The germline CDR1 and CDR2 sequences are MNHEY and SVGAGI. The CDR3 has 15 amino acids. The CDR3 loop is CASSLIAGSTDTQYF. CDR3 coding DNA: TGTGCCAGCAGTTTGATAGCGGGGAGCACAGATACGCAGTATTTT.

J is TRBJ2-1 and V is TRBV18; 7 bases are shared with TRBD1. Germline CDR1 KGHSH, CDR2 LQKENI. The CDR3 has 18 residues. With 4 bases clipped from V and 2 bases from J, the junction kept 14 bases outside the gene matches. The CDR3 sequence is CASSLRKGQRHTYNEQFF. The CDR3 nucleotides are TGTGCCAGCTCACTGAGAAAGGGACAGCGTCACACCTACAATGAGCAGTTCTTC.

V is TRBV18 and J is TRBJ1-5; a weak D match, TRBD1 (6 bases). The CDR3 totals 17 residues. Germline lookup yields CDR1 KGHSH and CDR2 LQKENI. With 6 bases removed from V and 0 bases from J, the gap between germline ends came to 18 bases. The CDR3 reads CASSLRGGGNSNQPQHF. In DNA, the CDR3 is TGTGCCAGCTCCCTCAGGGGCGGGGGCAATAGCAATCAGCCCCAGCATTTT.

The chain combines TRBV18 with TRBJ1-4; D is unresolved. The germline V gene has CDR1 KGHSH and CDR2 LQKENI. V dropped 2 bases and J dropped 0 bases, with 7 bases sitting between them. CDR3 length: 15 residues. The DNA for the CDR3 is TGTGCCAGCTCACCAAGGAGGGCAACTAATGAAAAACTGTTTTTT. Protein: CASSPRRATNEKLFF.

The gene calls are TRBV11-2 and TRBJ2-3, with TRBD2 identical over 10 bases. Germline V gene data show CDR1 as SGHAT and CDR2 as FQNNGV. This CDR3 has 17 amino acids. V shed 8 bases, J shed 3 bases, and the junction held 14 bases outside the gene matches. Here the CDR3 reads CASPQNPQRGGTDTQYF. The CDR3 DNA reads as TGTGCCAGCCCTCAGAACCCCCAGCGGGGGGGGACAGATACGCAGTATTTT.

V usage is TRBV5-1 and J usage is TRBJ2-1; the D is unclear. V gave up 4 bases and J gave up 1 base, with 12 bases separating them. CDR1 is SGHRS, CDR2 YFSETQ, per germline. The CDR3 is 15 residues long. The CDR3 DNA follows: TGCGCCAGCAGCCGGTCCCTCCAATCCTACAATGAGCAGTTCTTC. Protein product: CASSRSLQSYNEQFF.

The chain has TRBV21-1 and TRBJ1-3; the DNA was not compared with TRBD1, the D call given in the table. TRBV21-1 is tagged as a pseudogene. The CDR3 has 14 residues. The CDR3 coding sequence is TGTGCCAGCAGTCACACGACAGGTGGAAACACCATATATTTT. This sequence encodes CASSHTTGGNTIYF.

The rearrangement links TRBV14 to TRBJ1-5, with 7 bases that match TRBD1. This CDR3 has 16 residues. J gave up 3 bases and V 4 bases, and 9 bases lay outside the gene matches. The germline CDR1 and CDR2 sequences are SGHDN and FVKESK. CDR3 sequence (DNA): TGTGCCAGCAGCCCCCGGGACAGCCATTACAATCAGCCCCAGCATTTT. Protein sequence: CASSPRDSHYNQPQHF.

This clone was counted a few times. This chain connects TRBV6-5 to TRBJ2-1, with D perhaps TRBD1 (5 bases). The germline V and J ends were trimmed by 5 bases and 6 bases, with 8 bases remaining between them. The CDR3 contains 12 residues. CDR1 is MNHEY and CDR2 is SVGAGI in the germline V gene. CDR3 coding DNA: TGTGCCAGCAGTACAGGCAGCAATGAGCAGTTCTTC. Its translation: CASSTGSNEQFF.

This sequence joins TRBV18 and TRBJ1-6, with TRBD1 identical over 8 bases. V lost 3 bases and J lost 5; bases outside the gene matches: 6. The germline CDR1 and CDR2 sequences are KGHSH and LQKENI. The CDR3 is made up of 16 amino acids. Here the CDR3 reads CASSPRGHGNNSPLHF. CDR3 DNA: TGTGCCAGCTCACCCAGGGGGCATGGTAATAATTCACCCCTCCACTTT.

J is TRBJ2-1 and V is TRBV6-5, with D unclear. V lost 6 bases and J lost 10, with 19 bases in between. The CDR3 is made up of 14 amino acids. Germline V CDR1 and CDR2: MNHEY, SVGAGI. Here the CDR3 DNA reads TGTGCCAGCAGACTCGATATGTTAGTGGAGGAGCAGTTCTTC. Protein sequence: CASRLDMLVEEQFF.